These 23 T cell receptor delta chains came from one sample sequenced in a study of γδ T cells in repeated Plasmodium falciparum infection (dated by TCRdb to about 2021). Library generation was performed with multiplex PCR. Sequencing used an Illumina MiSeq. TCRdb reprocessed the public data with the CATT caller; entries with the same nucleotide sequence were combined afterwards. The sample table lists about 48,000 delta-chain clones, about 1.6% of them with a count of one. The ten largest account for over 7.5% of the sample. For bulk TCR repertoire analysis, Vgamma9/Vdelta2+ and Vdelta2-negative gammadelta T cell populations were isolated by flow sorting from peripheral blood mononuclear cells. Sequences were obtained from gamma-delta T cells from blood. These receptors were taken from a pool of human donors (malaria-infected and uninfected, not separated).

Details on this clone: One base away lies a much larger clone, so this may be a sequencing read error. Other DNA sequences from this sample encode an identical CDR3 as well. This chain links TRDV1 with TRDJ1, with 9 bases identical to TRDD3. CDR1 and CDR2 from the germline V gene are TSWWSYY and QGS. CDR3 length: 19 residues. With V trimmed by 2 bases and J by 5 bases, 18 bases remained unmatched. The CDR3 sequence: CALGERITRGIPPTDKLIF. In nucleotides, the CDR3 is TGTGCTCTTGGGGAAAGGATCACTAGGGGGATACCTCCCACAGATAAACTCATCTTT.

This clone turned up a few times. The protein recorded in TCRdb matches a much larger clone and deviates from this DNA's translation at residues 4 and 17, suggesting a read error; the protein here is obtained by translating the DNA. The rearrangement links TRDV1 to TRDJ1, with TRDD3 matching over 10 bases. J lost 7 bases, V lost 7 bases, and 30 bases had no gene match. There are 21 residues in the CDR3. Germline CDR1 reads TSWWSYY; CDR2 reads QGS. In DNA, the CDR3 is TGTGCTCTTGAGGCGCGTTCCTCTGTTTGGGGCAGGGAACTGGGGGATCGTAAACTCATCTTT. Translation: CALEARSSVWGRELGDRKLIF.

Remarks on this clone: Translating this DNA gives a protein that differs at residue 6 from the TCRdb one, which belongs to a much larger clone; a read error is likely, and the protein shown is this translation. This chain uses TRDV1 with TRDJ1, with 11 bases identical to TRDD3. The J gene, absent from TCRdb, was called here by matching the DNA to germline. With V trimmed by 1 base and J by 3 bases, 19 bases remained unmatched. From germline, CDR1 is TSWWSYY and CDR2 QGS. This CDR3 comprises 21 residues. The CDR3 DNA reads TGTGCTCTTGGGGAACCTCACCCTACCCCAGATGGGGGATACGACCCCGATAAACTCATCTTT. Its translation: CALGEPHPTPDGGYDPDKLIF.

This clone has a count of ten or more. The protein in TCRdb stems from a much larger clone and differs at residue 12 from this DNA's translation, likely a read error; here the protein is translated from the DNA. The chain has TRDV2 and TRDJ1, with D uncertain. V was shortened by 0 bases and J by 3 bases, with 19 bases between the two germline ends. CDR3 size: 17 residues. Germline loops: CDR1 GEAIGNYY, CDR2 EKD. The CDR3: CACDTVGQPDHADKLIF. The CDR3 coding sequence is TGTGCCTGTGACACCGTGGGACAGCCAGACCACGCCGATAAACTCATCTTT.

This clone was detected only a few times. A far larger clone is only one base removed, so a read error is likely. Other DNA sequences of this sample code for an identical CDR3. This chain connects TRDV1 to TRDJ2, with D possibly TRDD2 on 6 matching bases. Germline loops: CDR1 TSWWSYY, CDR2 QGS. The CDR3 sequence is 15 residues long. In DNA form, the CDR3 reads TGTGCTCTTGGGGAAGGGCCCTTCCCAACAGCACAGCTCTTCTTT. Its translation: CALGEGPFPTAQLFF.

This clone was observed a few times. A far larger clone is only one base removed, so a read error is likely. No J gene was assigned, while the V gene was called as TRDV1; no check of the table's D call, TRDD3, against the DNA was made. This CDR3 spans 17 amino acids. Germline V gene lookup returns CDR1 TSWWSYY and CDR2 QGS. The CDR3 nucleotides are TGTGCTCTTGGGGAACTTCCTACCCGGGTGTACACCGATAAGCTCATCTTT. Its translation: CALGELPTRVYTDKLIF.

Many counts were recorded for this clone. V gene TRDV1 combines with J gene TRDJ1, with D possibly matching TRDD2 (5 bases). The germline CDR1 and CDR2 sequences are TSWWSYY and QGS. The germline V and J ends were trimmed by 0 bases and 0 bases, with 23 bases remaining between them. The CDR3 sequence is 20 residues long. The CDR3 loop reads CALGELPTPLPSAYTDKLIF. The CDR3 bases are TGTGCTCTTGGGGAACTACCTACCCCTTTGCCTTCGGCCTACACCGATAAACTCATCTTT.

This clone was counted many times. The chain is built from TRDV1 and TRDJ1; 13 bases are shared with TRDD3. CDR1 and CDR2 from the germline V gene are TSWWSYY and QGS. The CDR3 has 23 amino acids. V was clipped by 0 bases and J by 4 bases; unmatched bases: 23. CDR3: CALGELYYGSLLGDTGGCDKLIF. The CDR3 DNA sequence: TGTGCTCTTGGGGAACTTTACTACGGGTCCCTACTGGGGGATACGGGGGGTTGCGATAAACTCATCTTT.

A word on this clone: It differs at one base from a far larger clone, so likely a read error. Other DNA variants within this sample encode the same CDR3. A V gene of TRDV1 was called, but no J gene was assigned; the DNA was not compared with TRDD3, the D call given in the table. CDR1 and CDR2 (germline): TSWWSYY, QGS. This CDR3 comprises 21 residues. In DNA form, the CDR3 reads TGTGCTCTTGGGGAAGGCCTCTCCCCATCGAGTATCCCGCTGTACACCGATAAACTCATCTTC. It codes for CALGEGLSPSSIPLYTDKLIF.

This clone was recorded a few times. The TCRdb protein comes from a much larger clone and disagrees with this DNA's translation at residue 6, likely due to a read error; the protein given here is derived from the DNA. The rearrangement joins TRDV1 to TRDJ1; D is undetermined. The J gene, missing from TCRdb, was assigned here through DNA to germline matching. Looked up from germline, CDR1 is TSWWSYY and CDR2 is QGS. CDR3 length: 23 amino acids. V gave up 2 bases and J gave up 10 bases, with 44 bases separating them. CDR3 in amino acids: CALGESHSSWRWTSALSAGRLIF. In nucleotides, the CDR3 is TGTGCTCTTGGGGAAAGCCATAGCTCCTGGCGGTGGACGAGCGCTCTTTCGGCCGGACGACTCATCTTT.

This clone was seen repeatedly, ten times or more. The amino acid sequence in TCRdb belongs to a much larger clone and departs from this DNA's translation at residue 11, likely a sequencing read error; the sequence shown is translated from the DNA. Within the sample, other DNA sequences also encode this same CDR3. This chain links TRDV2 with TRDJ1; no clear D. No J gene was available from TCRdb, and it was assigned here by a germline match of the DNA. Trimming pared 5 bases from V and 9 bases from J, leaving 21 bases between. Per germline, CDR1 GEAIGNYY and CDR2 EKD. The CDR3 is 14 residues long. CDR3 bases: TGTGCCTGTGTCCCAGGCACTGAGGCCCTAGAACTCATCTTT. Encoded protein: CACVPGTEALELIF.

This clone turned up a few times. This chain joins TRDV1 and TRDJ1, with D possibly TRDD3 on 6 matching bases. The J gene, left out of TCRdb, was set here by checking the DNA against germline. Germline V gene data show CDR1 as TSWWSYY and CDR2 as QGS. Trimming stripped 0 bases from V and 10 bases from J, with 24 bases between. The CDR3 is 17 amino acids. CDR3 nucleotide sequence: TGTGCTCTTGGGGAACTAAGATCGTACTGTGGGATATCCGGACTCATCTTT. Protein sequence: CALGELRSYCGISGLIF.

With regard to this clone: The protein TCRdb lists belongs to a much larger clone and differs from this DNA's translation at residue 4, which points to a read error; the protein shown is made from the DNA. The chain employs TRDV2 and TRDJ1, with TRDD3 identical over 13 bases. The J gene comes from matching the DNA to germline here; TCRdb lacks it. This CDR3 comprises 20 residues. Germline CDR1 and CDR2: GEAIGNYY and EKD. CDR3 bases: TGTGCCTGTGGCACCCTACATACCCATACTGGGGGATACGTCACCGATAAACTCATCTTT. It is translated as CACGTLHTHTGGYVTDKLIF.

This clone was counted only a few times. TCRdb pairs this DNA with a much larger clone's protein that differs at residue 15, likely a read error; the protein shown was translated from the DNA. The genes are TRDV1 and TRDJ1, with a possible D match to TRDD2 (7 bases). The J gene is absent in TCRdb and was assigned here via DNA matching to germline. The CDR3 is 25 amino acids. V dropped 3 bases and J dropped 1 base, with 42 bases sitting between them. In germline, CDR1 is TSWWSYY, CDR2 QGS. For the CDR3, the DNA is TGTGCTCTTGGGGACTTAAGGCCCATTCCTACGAGAATGGGGGGGGCTTATAACTCCACCGATAAACTCATCTTT. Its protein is CALGDLRPIPTRMGGAYNSTDKLIF.

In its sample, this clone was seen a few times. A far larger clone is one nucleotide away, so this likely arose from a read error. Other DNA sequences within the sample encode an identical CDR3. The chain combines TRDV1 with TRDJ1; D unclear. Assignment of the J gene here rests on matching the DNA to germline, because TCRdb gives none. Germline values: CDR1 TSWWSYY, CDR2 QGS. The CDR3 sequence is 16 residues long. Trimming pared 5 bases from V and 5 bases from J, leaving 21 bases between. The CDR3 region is CALGSPEGRWTDKLIF. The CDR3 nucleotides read TGTGCTCTTGGGTCCCCCGAGGGAAGGTGGACAGATAAACTCATCTTT.

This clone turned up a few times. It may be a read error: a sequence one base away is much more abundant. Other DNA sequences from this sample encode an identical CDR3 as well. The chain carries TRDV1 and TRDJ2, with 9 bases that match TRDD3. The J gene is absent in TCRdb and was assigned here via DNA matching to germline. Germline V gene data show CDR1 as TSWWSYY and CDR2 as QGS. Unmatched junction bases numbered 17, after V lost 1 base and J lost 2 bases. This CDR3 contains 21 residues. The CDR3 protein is CALGEPDPLLGDKGLTAQLFF. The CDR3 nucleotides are TGTGCTCTTGGGGAACCGGATCCCCTTTTGGGGGATAAGGGATTGACAGCACAACTCTTCTTT.

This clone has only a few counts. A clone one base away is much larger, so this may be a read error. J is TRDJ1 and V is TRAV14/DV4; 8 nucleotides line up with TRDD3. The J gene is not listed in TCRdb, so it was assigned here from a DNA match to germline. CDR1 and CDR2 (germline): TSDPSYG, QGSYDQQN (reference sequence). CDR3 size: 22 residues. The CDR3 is CAMREGDSYLGGFEAYTDKLIF. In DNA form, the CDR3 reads TGTGCAATGAGGGAGGGCGACTCCTACCTTGGGGGATTTGAGGCCTACACCGATAAACTCATCTTT.

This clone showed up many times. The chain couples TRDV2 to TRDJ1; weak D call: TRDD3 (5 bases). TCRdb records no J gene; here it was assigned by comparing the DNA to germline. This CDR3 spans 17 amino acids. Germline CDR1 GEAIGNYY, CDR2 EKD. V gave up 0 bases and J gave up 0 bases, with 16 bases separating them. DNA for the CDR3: TGTGCCTGTGACACCTTATCTGGGAAAACCTACACCGATAAACTCATCTTT. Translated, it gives CACDTLSGKTYTDKLIF.

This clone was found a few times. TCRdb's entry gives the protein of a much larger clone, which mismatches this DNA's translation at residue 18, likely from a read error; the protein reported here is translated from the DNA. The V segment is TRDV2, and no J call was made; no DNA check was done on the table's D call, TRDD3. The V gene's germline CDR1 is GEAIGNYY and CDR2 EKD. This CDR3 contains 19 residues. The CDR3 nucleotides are TGTGCCTGTGATAACCTCCGAATACTGGGGGTAGCGTACACCGATAAACTCACCTTT. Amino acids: CACDNLRILGVAYTDKLTF.

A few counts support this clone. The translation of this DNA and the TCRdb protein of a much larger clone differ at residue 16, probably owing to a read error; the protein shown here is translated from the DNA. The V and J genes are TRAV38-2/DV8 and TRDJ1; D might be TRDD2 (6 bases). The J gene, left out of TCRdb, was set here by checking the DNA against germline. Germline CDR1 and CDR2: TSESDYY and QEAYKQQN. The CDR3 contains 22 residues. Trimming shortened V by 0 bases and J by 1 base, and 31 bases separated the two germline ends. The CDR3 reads CAYRSVLPRCWLGTSCTDKLIF. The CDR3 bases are TGTGCTTATAGGAGCGTACTTCCTCGGTGTTGGTTGGGGACCTCGTGCACCGATAAACTCATCTTT.

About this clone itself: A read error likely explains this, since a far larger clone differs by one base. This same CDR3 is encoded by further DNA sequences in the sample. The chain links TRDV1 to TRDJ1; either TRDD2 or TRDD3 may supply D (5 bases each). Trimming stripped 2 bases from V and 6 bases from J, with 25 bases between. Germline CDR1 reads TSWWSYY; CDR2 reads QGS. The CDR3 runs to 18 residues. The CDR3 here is CALGESPPYVPGVNKLIF. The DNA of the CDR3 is TGTGCTCTTGGGGAAAGTCCACCCTACGTCCCGGGGGTGAATAAACTCATCTTT.

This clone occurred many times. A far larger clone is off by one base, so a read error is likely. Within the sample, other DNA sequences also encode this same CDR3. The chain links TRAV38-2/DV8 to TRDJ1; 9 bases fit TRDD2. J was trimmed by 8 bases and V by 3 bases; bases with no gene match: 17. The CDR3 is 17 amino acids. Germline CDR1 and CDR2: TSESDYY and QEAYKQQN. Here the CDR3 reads CAYRTPGLPTPLSKLIF. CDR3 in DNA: TGTGCTTATAGGACCCCAGGCCTTCCTACCCCCCTATCGAAACTCATCTTT.

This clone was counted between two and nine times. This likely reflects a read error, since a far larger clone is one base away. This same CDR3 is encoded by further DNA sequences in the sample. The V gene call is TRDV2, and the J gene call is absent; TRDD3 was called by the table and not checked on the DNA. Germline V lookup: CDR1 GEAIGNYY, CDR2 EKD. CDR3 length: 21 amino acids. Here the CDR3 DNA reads TGTGCCTGCGACACCGACAACTGGGGGATACGCGTCTTACCAATCACACCCCCTCGGATCTTT. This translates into CACDTDNWGIRVLPITPPRIF.